This T cell receptor beta chain was found in a study of HIV-infected children after antiretroviral therapy interruption. About the study: Children had CD4+ above 500, viral load below 50 copies/ml, either treatment arm. In continuous treatment, analyzed samples were from weeks 0, 48 and 150.

A 3' RACE protocol on RNA, with unique molecular identifiers, produced the TCR library. TCRdb redid the calling of the 3' RACE reads with MiXCR, one entry per CDR3 protein. Among about 15,000 distinct CDR3 sequences listed, around 3.4% were seen once. The CDR3 is 15 amino acids. J was trimmed by 6 bases and V by 0 bases; bases with no gene match: 2. Germline CDR1 MRHNA, CDR2 SNTAGT. Treatment meaning: PENTA 11 planned treatment interruption arm or continuous ART arm. Points from the study as a whole: Shared-triplet CDR3 clusters increased after treatment interruption in a few patients, significant only when one outlier was excluded.

This clonotype was observed many times. What it binds is unknown. The chain is built from TRBV6-4 and TRBJ2-3, with TRBD2 identical over 11 bases. This sequence originates from a pool of human donors with HIV. The sample here was CD45RO+ CD8+ T cells from PBMCs, pooled from several time points, taken from a donor given antiretroviral therapy, either interrupted or continuous. Subset meaning: memory CD8+ CD45RO+ CD45RA- T cells. CDR3 bases: TGTGCCAGCAGTGACTCTAGCGGGGGGGCCGATACGCAGTATTTT. Amino acid sequence: CASSDSSGGADTQYF.